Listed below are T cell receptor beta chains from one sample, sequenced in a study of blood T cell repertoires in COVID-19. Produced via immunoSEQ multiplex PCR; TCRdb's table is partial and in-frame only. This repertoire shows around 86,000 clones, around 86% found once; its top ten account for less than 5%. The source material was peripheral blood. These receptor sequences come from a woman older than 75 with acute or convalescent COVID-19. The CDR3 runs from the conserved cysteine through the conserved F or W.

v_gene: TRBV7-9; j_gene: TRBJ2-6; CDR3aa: CASSFATGLGANVLTF
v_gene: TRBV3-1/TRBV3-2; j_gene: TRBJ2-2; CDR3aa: CASSLSNTGELFF
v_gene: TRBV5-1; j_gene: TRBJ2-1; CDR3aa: CASSSLAGGNEQFF
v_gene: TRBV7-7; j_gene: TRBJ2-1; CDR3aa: CASSLRPGTTYNEQFF
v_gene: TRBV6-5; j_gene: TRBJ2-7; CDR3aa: CASSYSRSTYEQYF
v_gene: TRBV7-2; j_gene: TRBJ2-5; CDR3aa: CASSMADRWETQYF
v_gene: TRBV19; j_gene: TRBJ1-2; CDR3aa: CASSRGPNGYTF
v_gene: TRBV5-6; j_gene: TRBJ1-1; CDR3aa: CASSYGSGGNTEAFF
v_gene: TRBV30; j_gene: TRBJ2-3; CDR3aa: CAWSASLPGLASDTQYF
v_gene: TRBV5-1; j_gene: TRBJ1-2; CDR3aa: CASSSQRQGKGYTF
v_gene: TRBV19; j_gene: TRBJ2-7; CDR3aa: CASSADSRYYEQYF
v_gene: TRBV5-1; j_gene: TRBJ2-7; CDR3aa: CASSFGRVPYEQYF
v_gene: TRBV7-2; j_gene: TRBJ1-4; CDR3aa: CASSGRAAVNEKLFF
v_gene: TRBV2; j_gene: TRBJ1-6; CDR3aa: CASSGAGGLSGSPLHF
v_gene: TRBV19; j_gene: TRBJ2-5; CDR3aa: CASSIAGGQETQYF
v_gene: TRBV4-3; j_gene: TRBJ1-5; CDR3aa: CASSQGAGEGQPQHF
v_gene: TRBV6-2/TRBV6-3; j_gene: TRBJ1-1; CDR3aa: CASSPQGYNTEAFF
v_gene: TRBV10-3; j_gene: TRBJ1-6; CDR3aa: CAISEHTGAAGGPLHF
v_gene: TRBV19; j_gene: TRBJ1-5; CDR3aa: CASTLVGTGYNQPQHF
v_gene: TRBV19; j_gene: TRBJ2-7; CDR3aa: CASSISGSQSYEQYF
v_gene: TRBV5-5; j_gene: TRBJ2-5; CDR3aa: CASSSRQNQETQYF
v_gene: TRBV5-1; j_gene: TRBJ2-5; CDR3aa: CASSLVTSGQETQYF
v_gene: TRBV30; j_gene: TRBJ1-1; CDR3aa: CAWRRTVNTEAFF
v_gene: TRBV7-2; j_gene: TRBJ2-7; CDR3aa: CASSYRTSGSHSYEQYF
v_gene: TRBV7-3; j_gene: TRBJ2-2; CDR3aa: CASSPNTGELFF
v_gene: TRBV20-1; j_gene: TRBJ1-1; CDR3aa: CSASVLTGGYTEAFF
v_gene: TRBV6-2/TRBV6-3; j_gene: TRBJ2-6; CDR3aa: CASSGTGWSGANVLTF
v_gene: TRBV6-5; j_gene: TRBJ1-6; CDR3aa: CASSTTGTGNSPLHF
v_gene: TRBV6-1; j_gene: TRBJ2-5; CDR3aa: CASSVTRGQILETQYF
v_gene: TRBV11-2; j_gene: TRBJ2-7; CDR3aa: CASSSFSGTASYEQYF
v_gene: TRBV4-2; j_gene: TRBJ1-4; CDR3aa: CASSMTGGLNEKLFF
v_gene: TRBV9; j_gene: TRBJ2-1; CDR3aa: CASSVNWNEQFF
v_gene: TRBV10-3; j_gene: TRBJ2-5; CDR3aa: CAISESKSGARETQYF
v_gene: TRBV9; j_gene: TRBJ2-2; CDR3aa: CASSVGLAGGNTGELFF
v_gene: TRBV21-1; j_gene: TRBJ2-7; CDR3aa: CASITTGDDYEQYF
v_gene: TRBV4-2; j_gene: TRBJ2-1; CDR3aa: CASSQDQQGWNEQFF
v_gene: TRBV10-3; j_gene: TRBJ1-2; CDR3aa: CASSDRTGRDGYTF
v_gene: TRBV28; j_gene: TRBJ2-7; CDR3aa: CASSSSRLASPYEQYF
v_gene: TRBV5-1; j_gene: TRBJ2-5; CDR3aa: CASSLEAGDGETQYF
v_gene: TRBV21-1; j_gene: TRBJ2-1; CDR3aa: CASSKETGVHEQFF
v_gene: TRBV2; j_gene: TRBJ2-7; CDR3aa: CASSEGGGPYEQYF
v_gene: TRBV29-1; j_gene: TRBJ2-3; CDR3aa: CSVLLLAGLRDTQYF